The rows below give T cell receptor beta chains drawn from one sample of a study of blood T cell repertoires in COVID-19. Sequencing was performed with immunoSEQ multiplex PCR; in TCRdb, only in-frame clones are kept and a portion is missing. The sample comprises about 160,000 clones, roughly 80% of which are singletons, and about 7.8% rests with the top ten. The sequencing sample was made of peripheral blood. These receptors were taken from a man aged 60 to 69 with acute or convalescent COVID-19. CDR3s include the opening cysteine and the closing phenylalanine or tryptophan. Fields, in order: clone size, J gene, V gene, D gene, CDR3 protein, CDR3 DNA. A D gene is named only where the DNA matches it firmly. Clone size, where shown, is once, few, many, or a class for clones that have expanded.

clone size: .
J gene: TRBJ1-3
V gene: TRBV18
D gene: TRBD1
CDR3 protein: CASSPLLEGASSGNTIYF
CDR3 DNA: TGTGCCAGCTCACCACTGCTAGAGGGGGCCAGCTCTGGAAACACCATATATTTT

clone size: .
J gene: TRBJ1-2
V gene: TRBV7-9
D gene: TRBD1
CDR3 protein: CASSSTSGGAYGYTF
CDR3 DNA: TGTGCCAGCAGCTCAACCTCAGGGGGCGCCTATGGCTACACCTTC

clone size: .
J gene: TRBJ2-5
V gene: TRBV25-1
D gene: .
CDR3 protein: CASNQGYQETQYF
CDR3 DNA: TGTGCCAGCAATCAGGGTTACCAAGAGACCCAGTACTTC

clone size: .
J gene: TRBJ2-2
V gene: TRBV19
D gene: TRBD2
CDR3 protein: CASIPSSGLAGGTGELFF
CDR3 DNA: TGTGCCAGTATCCCATCTTCGGGGCTAGCGGGGGGGACCGGGGAGCTGTTTTTT

clone size: few
J gene: TRBJ1-3
V gene: TRBV6-6
D gene: .
CDR3 protein: CASSGQGNTIYF
CDR3 DNA: TGTGCCAGCAGCGGACAGGGAAACACCATATATTTT

clone size: few
J gene: TRBJ1-1
V gene: TRBV7-3
D gene: .
CDR3 protein: CASSPGGAMNTEAFF
CDR3 DNA: TGTGCCAGCAGCCCTGGGGGGGCCATGAACACTGAAGCTTTCTTT

clone size: .
J gene: TRBJ1-6
V gene: TRBV19
D gene: .
CDR3 protein: CASSIEERNSPLHF
CDR3 DNA: TGTGCCAGTAGTATAGAGGAGCGTAATTCACCCCTCCACTTT

clone size: .
J gene: TRBJ1-3
V gene: TRBV15
D gene: .
CDR3 protein: CATSREAAGKPNTIYF
CDR3 DNA: TGTGCCACCAGCAGAGAGGCGGCAGGGAAGCCAAACACCATATATTTT

clone size: .
J gene: TRBJ2-1
V gene: TRBV5-6
D gene: .
CDR3 protein: CASKGGNEQFF
CDR3 DNA: TGTGCCAGCAAAGGAGGCAATGAGCAGTTCTTC

clone size: .
J gene: TRBJ1-2
V gene: TRBV30
D gene: .
CDR3 protein: CAWSAYHRDYGYTF
CDR3 DNA: TGTGCCTGGAGTGCCTATCACAGGGACTATGGCTACACCTTC

clone size: .
J gene: TRBJ1-1
V gene: TRBV15
D gene: TRBD1
CDR3 protein: CATSNDRGSTEAFF
CDR3 DNA: TGTGCCACCAGCAATGACAGGGGGAGTACTGAAGCTTTCTTT